What follows are 14 T cell receptor beta chains derived from one specimen sequenced in a study of blood T cell repertoires in COVID-19. Using immunoSEQ multiplex PCR, the repertoire was profiled, and TCRdb retains in-frame clones only, with some absent. This table holds 55,000 to 65,000 clones, around 90% found once. The sequencing sample was made of peripheral blood. These receptors all stem from a human donor with acute or convalescent COVID-19. The donor label of this sample is uncertain.

The rearrangement uses TRBV27 and TRBJ2-1, with D possibly TRBD2 on 5 matching bases. The V end lost 2 bases, the J end lost 9 bases, and 8 bases lay between the germline ends. Germline V gene lookup returns CDR1 MNHEY and CDR2 SMNVEV (reference sequence). This CDR3 is 12 amino acids long. The CDR3 DNA is TGTGCCAGCAGTTTAAGAGGGAGTGAGCAGTTCTTC. Its protein product is CASSLRGSEQFF.

The genes are TRBV2 and TRBJ1-5; D is perhaps TRBD1 (5 bases). The CDR3 spans 15 residues. V was shortened by 3 bases and J by 6 bases, with 15 bases between the two germline ends. Looked up from germline, CDR1 is SNHLY and CDR2 is FYNNEI. The CDR3: CASSELEGVRQPQHF. Written as DNA, the CDR3 is TGTGCCAGCAGTGAGTTAGAAGGGGTTCGTCAGCCCCAGCATTTT.

The chain combines TRBV11-2 with TRBJ2-6; a weak D match, TRBD2 (5 bases). From germline, CDR1 is SGHAT and CDR2 FQNNGV. The CDR3 totals 17 residues. Deletions cut 5 bases from V and 1 base from J, with 15 bases between. The DNA of the CDR3 is TGTGCCAGCAGCCCCGGTTGGAGGCCTTCTGGGGCCAACGTCCTGACTTTC. This sequence encodes CASSPGWRPSGANVLTF. Supplemented by reference TRBV11-2 and TRBJ2-6, the full variable domain reads EAGVAQSPRYKIIEKRQSVAFWCNPISGHATLYWYQQILGQGPKLLIQFQNNGVVDDSQLPKDRFSAERLKGVDSTLKIQPAKLEDSAVYLCASSPGWRPSGANVLTFGAGSRLTVL.

This clone appeared a single time. The CDR3 loop reads CATSDPASGPTDTQYF. For the CDR3, the DNA is TGTGCCACCAGTGACCCGGCTAGCGGTCCCACAGATACGCAGTATTTT. The rearrangement uses TRBV24-1 and TRBJ2-3; 7 bases are a match to TRBD2. The germline gives CDR1 KGHDR, CDR2 SFDVKD. Losses at the gene ends were 4 bases for V and 2 bases for J; bases not matched to a gene: 8. The CDR3 has 16 residues.

V gene TRBV27 combines with J gene TRBJ2-1, with TRBD2 matching 11 bases. J lost 7 bases, V lost 4 bases, and 6 bases had no gene match. Germline V gene lookup returns CDR1 MNHEY and CDR2 SMNVEV (reference sequence). This CDR3 contains 15 residues. The CDR3 region is CASSSLAGGGNEQFF. The CDR3 DNA follows: TGTGCCAGCAGTTCTCTAGCGGGAGGTGGAAATGAGCAGTTCTTC.

This chain joins TRBV10-1 and TRBJ2-7; weak D call: TRBD2 (5 bases). The CDR3 has 13 amino acids. Germline V CDR1 and CDR2: WNHNN, SYGVQD (reference sequence). Between the trimmed V and J ends, which lost 0 bases and 2 bases, there was a span of 5 bases. The CDR3 sequence is CASSESGAYEQYF. The CDR3 nucleotides read TGCGCCAGCAGTGAGTCCGGGGCCTACGAGCAGTACTTC.

This chain uses TRBV9 with TRBJ2-5; 7 positions agree with TRBD1. The CDR3 spans 15 residues. Germline CDR1 is SGDLS and CDR2 is YYNGEE. V trimming: 0 bases; J trimming: 2 bases; junction bases outside the gene matches: 4. CDR3 DNA: TGTGCCAGCAGCGTAGGGACAGGAGTACAAGAGACCCAGTACTTC. This encodes CASSVGTGVQETQYF.

The chain is built from TRBV11-2 and TRBJ2-3; 11 positions agree with TRBD2. There are 18 residues in the CDR3. J lost 0 bases, V lost 5 bases, and 10 bases had no gene match. CDR1 is SGHAT and CDR2 is FQNNGV in the germline V gene. The CDR3 loop reads CASSPNLAGGSSTDTQYF. The CDR3 coding sequence is TGTGCCAGCAGCCCTAACTTAGCGGGAGGGAGTAGCACAGATACGCAGTATTTT.

The CDR3 bases are TGTGCCAGCAGTGCAATCCAGGGACAGACCTCTGGAAACACCATATATTTT. Translation gives CASSAIQGQTSGNTIYF. This sequence joins TRBV28 and TRBJ1-3, with 7 positions matching TRBD1. Germline V gene sequence: CDR1 MDHEN, CDR2 SYDVKM. V shed 5 bases and J 0 bases; nucleotides not matched to a gene: 10. The CDR3 contains 17 residues.

This chain uses TRBV19 with TRBJ1-2; weak D call: TRBD1 (5 bases). Germline V lookup: CDR1 LNHDA, CDR2 SQIVND (reference sequence). Trimming removed 5 bases at V and 9 bases at J, with 13 bases between. The CDR3 runs 12 residues. CDR3 region: CASSQGGVSYTF. In DNA form, the CDR3 reads TGTGCCAGTAGTCAAGGAGGGGTTAGCTACACCTTC.

The chain uses TRBV11-3 and TRBJ1-2; the match to TRBD1 covers 8 bases. V shed 0 bases, J shed 7 bases, and the junction held 4 bases outside the gene matches. Germline V gene lookup returns CDR1 SGHNT and CDR2 YENEEA. The CDR3 extends over 14 amino acids. CDR3 bases: TGTGCCAGCAGCTTAGATGGGACAGGCCTTGGCTACACCTTC. It encodes CASSLDGTGLGYTF.

The chain couples TRBV10-1 to TRBJ2-1, with D possibly TRBD1 on 5 matching bases. The CDR3 sequence is 14 residues long. V was clipped by 0 bases and J by 7 bases, with 10 bases between them. Per the germline V gene, CDR1 is WNHNN and CDR2 is SYGVQD (reference sequence). The CDR3 sequence is CASSESTVLNEQFF. The CDR3 DNA reads as TGCGCCAGCAGTGAGTCGACAGTTTTAAATGAGCAGTTCTTC.

The chain uses TRBV5-1 and TRBJ2-7; TRBD1 matches 7 bases. Germline values: CDR1 SGHRS, CDR2 YFSETQ. V gave up 4 bases and J gave up 7 bases; unmatched junction bases: 8. This CDR3 is 13 amino acids long. The DNA of the CDR3 is TGCGCCAGCAGCCTCGACAGGGTGAGGGAGCAGTACTTC. Encoded protein: CASSLDRVREQYF.

This rearrangement joins TRBV28 to TRBJ2-6, with D tentatively TRBD2 (6 bases). The CDR3 runs 15 residues. Germline V gene data show CDR1 as MDHEN and CDR2 as SYDVKM. V lost 5 bases, J lost 2 bases, and 10 bases lay in between. CDR3 nucleotide sequence: TGTGCCAGCAGTCCCCCGGGGGCTGGGGCCAACGTCCTGACTTTC. This codes for CASSPPGAGANVLTF.